This is a list of T cell receptor beta chains from one sample in a study of blood T cell repertoires in COVID-19. Assay used: immunoSEQ multiplex PCR; TCRdb lists only in-frame clones, some missing. The sample has approximately 260,000 clones, over 80% seen once. Input material: peripheral blood. These TCRs come from a woman in her forties with acute or convalescent COVID-19. CDR3s include the opening cysteine and the closing phenylalanine or tryptophan. The D gene is left open where the match is weak. Size tells how often a clone was seen (once, few, many) or the class of an expanded clone, and some rows leave it out.

TRBJ1-2 | . | TRBV10-3 | once | CAISESRQPLYGYTF | TGTGCCATCAGTGAGTCGCGACAGCCCCTCTATGGCTACACCTTC
TRBJ1-2 | . | TRBV2 | . | CASSSQTGWYGYTF | TGTGCCAGCAGTAGCCAAACAGGGTGGTATGGCTACACCTTC
TRBJ1-4 | TRBD1 | TRBV5-6 | . | CASRTMSGGGAGEKLFF | TGTGCCAGCAGAACCATGTCCGGAGGGGGCGCGGGAGAAAAACTGTTTTTT
TRBJ2-3 | . | TRBV7-2 | . | CASSLDGGGRHTQYF | TGTGCCAGCAGCTTAGATGGCGGGGGCCGGCATACGCAGTATTTT
TRBJ1-2 | . | TRBV3-1/TRBV3-2 | . | CASSEGDYGYTF | TGTGCCAGCAGCGAAGGAGACTATGGCTACACCTTC
TRBJ1-5 | TRBD1 | TRBV19 | . | CASSVRQGGNQPQHF | TGTGCCAGTAGTGTAAGACAGGGGGGGAATCAGCCCCAGCATTTT
TRBJ1-1 | TRBD1 | TRBV3-1/TRBV3-2 | . | CASSPYYGTGTRTEAFF | TGTGCCAGCAGCCCCTACTACGGGACAGGGACCCGCACTGAAGCTTTCTTT
TRBJ1-5 | TRBD1 | TRBV30 | . | CAWGSSGTVQPQHF | TGTGCCTGGGGATCATCCGGGACAGTCCAGCCCCAGCATTTT
TRBJ1-2 | TRBD1 | TRBV25-1 | few | CASSESGGYGYTF | TGTGCCAGCAGTGAATCAGGGGGCTATGGCTACACCTTC
TRBJ1-2 | . | TRBV3-1/TRBV3-2 | . | CASSQDGEGVDYGYTF | TGTGCCAGCAGCCAAGATGGGGAAGGGGTGGACTATGGCTACACCTTC
TRBJ2-5 | TRBD2 | TRBV6-5 | . | CASKRGGRETQYF | TGTGCCAGCAAGCGGGGAGGGAGAGAGACCCAGTACTTC
TRBJ1-5 | TRBD1 | TRBV6-5 | few | CASTVTGVSNQPQHF | TGTGCCAGCACCGTGACAGGGGTTAGCAATCAGCCCCAGCATTTT
TRBJ1-1 | . | TRBV25-1 | few | CASSESGLQAFF | TGTGCCAGCAGTGAATCCGGACTCCAAGCTTTCTTT
TRBJ1-2 | TRBD1 | TRBV5-6 | . | CASSYSHDGTGTYGYTF | TGTGCCAGCAGCTACTCACACGACGGGACAGGGACGTATGGCTACACCTTC
TRBJ1-2 | . | TRBV5-5 | . | CASSWGLNYGYTF | TGTGCCAGCAGCTGGGGCCTCAACTATGGCTACACCTTC
TRBJ2-5 | TRBD2 | TRBV7-2 | . | CASSLMLAGAPYQETQYF | TGTGCCAGCAGCTTAATGCTAGCGGGGGCCCCCTACCAAGAGACCCAGTACTTC
TRBJ1-2 | . | TRBV5-1 | few | CASSLQDTGLPSNGYTF | TGCGCCAGCAGCTTGCAAGATACGGGACTCCCCTCGAATGGCTACACCTTC
TRBJ1-1 | . | TRBV6-1 | few | CASSEAGRGNTEAFF | TGTGCCAGCAGTGAAGCGGGCAGGGGTAACACTGAAGCTTTCTTT
TRBJ2-3 | TRBD2 | TRBV5-5 | once | CASSLGSGGNTDTQYF | TGTGCCAGCAGCTTGGGTAGCGGGGGGAACACAGATACGCAGTATTTT
TRBJ1-1 | TRBD1 | TRBV16 | . | CASSPAGTANTEAFF | TGTGCCAGCAGCCCGGCCGGGACAGCAAACACTGAAGCTTTCTTT
TRBJ2-3 | . | TRBV20-1 | . | CSASMASRGADTQYF | TGCAGTGCTAGTATGGCTAGCCGGGGAGCAGATACGCAGTATTTT
TRBJ2-1 | TRBD1 | TRBV5-1 | few | CASSLGTGGSYNEQFF | TGCGCCAGCAGCTTGGGGACAGGGGGCAGTTACAATGAGCAGTTCTTC
TRBJ2-3 | TRBD2 | TRBV7-2 | . | CASSPSGTSQWVRTDTQYF | TGTGCCAGCAGCCCTAGCGGCACATCTCAGTGGGTCCGCACAGATACGCAGTATTTT
TRBJ1-1 | . | TRBV2 | . | CASPLRGENTEAFF | TGTGCCAGTCCCCTCAGGGGTGAGAACACTGAAGCTTTCTTT
TRBJ1-4 | TRBD1 | TRBV10-3 | once | CAISRTGDGNEKLFF | TGTGCCATCAGTCGGACAGGGGATGGGAATGAAAAACTGTTTTTT
TRBJ2-3 | TRBD1 | TRBV10-3 | . | CAISSLSLADRGDTQYF | TGTGCCATCAGTTCTCTGTCCTTAGCGGACAGGGGCGATACGCAGTATTTT
TRBJ2-1 | TRBD2 | TRBV15 | . | CATTPGWGGIYNEQFF | TGTGCCACCACCCCCGGTTGGGGGGGAATATACAATGAGCAGTTCTTC
TRBJ1-1 | . | TRBV27 | . | CASSFAQGGTEAFF | TGTGCCAGCAGTTTCGCGCAGGGCGGCACTGAAGCTTTCTTT
TRBJ1-3 | . | TRBV3-1/TRBV3-2 | . | CASSHREAGNTIYF | TGTGCCAGCAGCCACCGCGAAGCTGGAAACACCATATATTTT
TRBJ1-3 | . | TRBV19 | . | CASSRPGFGDTIYF | TGTGCCAGTAGTCGTCCGGGATTCGGCGACACCATATATTTT
TRBJ1-2 | TRBD1 | TRBV29-1 | . | CSVETGDSYGYTF | TGCAGCGTTGAGACAGGGGATAGCTATGGCTACACCTTC
TRBJ1-1 | . | TRBV5-6 | . | CASSLVGAPGPEAFF | TGTGCCAGCAGCTTGGTTGGGGCCCCGGGTCCTGAAGCTTTCTTT
TRBJ2-5 | TRBD1 | TRBV7-8 | . | CASSLATGQGKRETQYF | TGTGCCAGCAGCTTAGCCACGGGACAGGGGAAGCGAGAGACCCAGTACTTC
TRBJ2-5 | TRBD2 | TRBV15 | . | CATSREAGGAGETQYF | TGTGCCACCAGCAGAGAGGCGGGGGGCGCAGGGGAGACCCAGTACTTC
TRBJ2-5 | . | TRBV30 | . | CAWSLRQGETQYF | TGTGCCTGGAGTCTCCGGCAGGGGGAGACCCAGTACTTC
TRBJ1-5 | . | TRBV7-2 | . | CASSSKRVTTQPQHF | TGTGCCAGCAGCTCGAAGAGGGTGACCACCCAGCCCCAGCATTTT
TRBJ1-2 | TRBD1 | TRBV10-3 | . | CAIRRDRGRGYTF | TGTGCCATCAGACGAGATAGGGGGCGGGGCTACACCTTC
TRBJ1-5 | . | TRBV19 | . | CAKGRRRGYQPQHF | TGTGCCAAAGGACGGCGGAGGGGCTATCAGCCCCAGCATTTT
TRBJ1-6 | . | TRBV11-2 | few | CASSLQGSAPLHF | TGTGCCAGCAGCTTACAGGGATCTGCACCCCTCCACTTT
TRBJ2-1 | TRBD2 | TRBV24-1 | . | CATSAATSGVAYNEQFF | TGTGCCACCAGTGCCGCGACTAGCGGGGTAGCCTACAATGAGCAGTTCTTC
TRBJ2-5 | TRBD2 | TRBV24-1 | . | CATSDLTGGRETQYF | TGTGCCACCAGTGATTTGACGGGAGGGCGGGAGACCCAGTACTTC
TRBJ1-2 | TRBD1 | TRBV4-1 | few | CASSQEGQGARYGYTF | TGCGCCAGCAGCCAAGAGGGACAGGGGGCTAGGTATGGCTACACCTTC
TRBJ1-2 | . | TRBV5-5 | . | CASSSLSDSYGYTF | TGTGCCAGCAGCTCCCTCAGCGACAGCTATGGCTACACCTTC
TRBJ1-6 | TRBD1 | TRBV2 | . | CASILEDRAAYNSPLHF | TGTGCCAGCATTCTAGAGGACAGGGCGGCCTATAATTCACCCCTCCACTTT
TRBJ2-5 | TRBD1 | TRBV18 | . | CASSRTGIQETQYF | TGTGCCAGCTCACGGACAGGGATCCAAGAGACCCAGTACTTC